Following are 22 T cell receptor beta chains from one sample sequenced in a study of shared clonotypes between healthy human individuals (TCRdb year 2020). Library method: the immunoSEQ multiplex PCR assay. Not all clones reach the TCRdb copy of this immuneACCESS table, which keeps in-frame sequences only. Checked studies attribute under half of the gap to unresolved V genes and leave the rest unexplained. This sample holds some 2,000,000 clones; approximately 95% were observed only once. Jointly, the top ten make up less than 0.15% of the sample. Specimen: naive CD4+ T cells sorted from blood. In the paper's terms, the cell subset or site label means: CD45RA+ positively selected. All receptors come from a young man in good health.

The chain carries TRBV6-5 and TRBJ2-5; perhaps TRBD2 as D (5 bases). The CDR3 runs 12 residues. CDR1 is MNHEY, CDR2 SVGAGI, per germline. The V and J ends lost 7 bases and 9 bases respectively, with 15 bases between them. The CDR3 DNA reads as TGTGCCAGCACCGACCCCATCGGGGCCCAGTACTTC. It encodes CASTDPIGAQYF.

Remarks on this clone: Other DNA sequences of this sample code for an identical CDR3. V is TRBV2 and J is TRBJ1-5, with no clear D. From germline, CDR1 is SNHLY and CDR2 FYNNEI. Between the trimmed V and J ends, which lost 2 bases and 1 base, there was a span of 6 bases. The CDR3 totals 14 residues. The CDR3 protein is CASSEFSSNQPQHF. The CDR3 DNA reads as TGTGCCAGCAGTGAATTCAGCAGCAATCAGCCCCAGCATTTT.

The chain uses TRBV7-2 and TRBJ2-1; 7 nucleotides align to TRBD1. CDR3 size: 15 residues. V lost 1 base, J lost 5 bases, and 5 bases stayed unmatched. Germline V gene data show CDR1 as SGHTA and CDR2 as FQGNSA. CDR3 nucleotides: TGTGCCAGCAGCTTAGTGACAGGGCTGAACAATGAGCAGTTCTTC. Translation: CASSLVTGLNNEQFF.

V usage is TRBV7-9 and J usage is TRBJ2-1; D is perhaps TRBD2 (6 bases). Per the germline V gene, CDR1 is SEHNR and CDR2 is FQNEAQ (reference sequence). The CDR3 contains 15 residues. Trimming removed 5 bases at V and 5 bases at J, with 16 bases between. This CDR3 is CASSPRRDGNNEQFF. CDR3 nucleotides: TGTGCCAGCAGCCCCCGGAGGGACGGAAACAATGAGCAGTTCTTC.

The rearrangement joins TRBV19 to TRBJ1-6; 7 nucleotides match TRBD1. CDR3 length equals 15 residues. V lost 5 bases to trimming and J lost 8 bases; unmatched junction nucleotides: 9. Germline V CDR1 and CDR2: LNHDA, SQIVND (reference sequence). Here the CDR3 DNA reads TGTGCCAGTAGTGAGTCAGGGGGGCGAGATTCACCCCTCCACTTT. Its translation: CASSESGGRDSPLHF.

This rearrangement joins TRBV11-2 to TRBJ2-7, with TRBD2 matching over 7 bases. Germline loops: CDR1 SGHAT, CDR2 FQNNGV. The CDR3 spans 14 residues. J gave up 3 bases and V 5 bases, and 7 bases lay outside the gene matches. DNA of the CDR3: TGTGCCAGCAGCCGGGGCGGGAGTTTCTACGAGCAGTACTTC. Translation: CASSRGGSFYEQYF.

The CDR3 nucleotides read TGCGCCAGCAGCCCGTCTCAACTCGAGAGGGGCTACACCTTC. Its protein is CASSPSQLERGYTF. The chain carries TRBV4-1 and TRBJ1-2; D uncertain. Trimming stripped 4 bases from V and 8 bases from J, with 17 bases between. The CDR3 covers 14 residues. Germline V CDR1 and CDR2: MGHRA, YSYEKL.

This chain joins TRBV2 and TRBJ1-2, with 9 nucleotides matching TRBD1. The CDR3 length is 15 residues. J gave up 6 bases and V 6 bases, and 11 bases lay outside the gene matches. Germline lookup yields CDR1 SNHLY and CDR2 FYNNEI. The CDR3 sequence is CASRNAGTGSHGYTF. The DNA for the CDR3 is TGTGCCAGCAGAAACGCCGGGACAGGGTCTCATGGCTACACCTTC.

CDR3 sequence reads: CASSEAPQQAPYTF. CDR3 coding DNA: TGTGCCAGCAGTGAAGCGCCCCAACAGGCCCCCTACACCTTC. The rearrangement links TRBV2 to TRBJ1-2; tentatively, D is TRBD1 (5 bases). Germline V lookup: CDR1 SNHLY, CDR2 FYNNEI. Trimming took off 0 bases at V and 10 bases at J, with 15 bases between the two ends. The length of the CDR3 is 14 residues.

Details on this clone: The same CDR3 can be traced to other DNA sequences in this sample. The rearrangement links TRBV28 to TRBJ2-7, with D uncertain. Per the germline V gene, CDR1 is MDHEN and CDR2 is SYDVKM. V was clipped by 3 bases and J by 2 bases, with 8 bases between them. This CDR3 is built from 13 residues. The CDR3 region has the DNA TGTGCCAGCAGTTTTGGCAGGACCTACGAGCAGTACTTC. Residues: CASSFGRTYEQYF. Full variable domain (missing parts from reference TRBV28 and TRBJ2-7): DVKVTQSSRYLVKRTGEKVFLECVQDMDHENMFWYRQDPGLGLRLIYFSYDVKMKEKGDIPEGYSVSREKKERFSLILESASTNQTSMYLCASSFGRTYEQYFGPGTRLTVT.

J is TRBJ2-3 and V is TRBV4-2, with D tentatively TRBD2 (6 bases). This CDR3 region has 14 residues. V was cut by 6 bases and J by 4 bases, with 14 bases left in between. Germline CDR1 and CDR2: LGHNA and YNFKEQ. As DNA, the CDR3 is TGTGCCAGCAGGCCCGCCGGGAGCTCAGATACGCAGTATTTT. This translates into CASRPAGSSDTQYF.

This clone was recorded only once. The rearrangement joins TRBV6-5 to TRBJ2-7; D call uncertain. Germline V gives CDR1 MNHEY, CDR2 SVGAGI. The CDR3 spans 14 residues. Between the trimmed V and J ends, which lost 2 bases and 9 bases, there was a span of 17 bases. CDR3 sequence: CASSYPNRVRGQYF. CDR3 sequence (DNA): TGTGCCAGCAGTTACCCCAATCGCGTCCGAGGGCAGTACTTC.

The CDR3 spells CASSLSGQGFYEQYF. The DNA of the CDR3 is TGTGCCAGCAGCTTGTCGGGACAGGGATTTTACGAGCAGTACTTC. The chain couples TRBV5-4 to TRBJ2-7, with 9 bases fitting TRBD1. This CDR3 is built from 15 residues. V dropped 1 base and J dropped 4; count of bases not matched to a gene: 6. Germline assignment: CDR1 SGHNT and CDR2 YYREEE (reference sequence). The variable domain in full, completed from reference TRBV5-4 and TRBJ2-7, reads ETGVTQSPTHLIKTRGQQVTLRCSSQSGHNTVSWYQQALGQGPQFIFQYYREEENGRGNFPPRFSGLQFPNYSSELNVNALELDDSALYLCASSLSGQGFYEQYFGPGTRLTVT.

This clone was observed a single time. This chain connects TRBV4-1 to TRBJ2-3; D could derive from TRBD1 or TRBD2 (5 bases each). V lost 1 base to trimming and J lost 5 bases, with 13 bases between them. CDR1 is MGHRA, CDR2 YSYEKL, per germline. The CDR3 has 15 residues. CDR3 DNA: TGCGCCAGCAGCCAAGCGGGGCTCGGCGGAGATACGCAGTATTTT. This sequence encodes CASSQAGLGGDTQYF.

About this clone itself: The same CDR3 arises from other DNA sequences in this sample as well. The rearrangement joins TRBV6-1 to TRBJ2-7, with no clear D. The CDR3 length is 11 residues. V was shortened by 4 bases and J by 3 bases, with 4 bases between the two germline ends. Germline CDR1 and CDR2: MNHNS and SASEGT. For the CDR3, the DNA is TGTGCCAGCAGTGCGGTCTACGAGCAGTACTTC. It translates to CASSAVYEQYF.

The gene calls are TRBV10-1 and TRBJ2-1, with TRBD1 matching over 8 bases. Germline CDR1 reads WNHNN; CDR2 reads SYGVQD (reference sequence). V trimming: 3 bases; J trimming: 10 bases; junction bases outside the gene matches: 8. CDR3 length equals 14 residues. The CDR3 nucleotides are TGCGCCAGCAGTGACCCAACGGACAGGGACGAGCAGTTCTTC. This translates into CASSDPTDRDEQFF.

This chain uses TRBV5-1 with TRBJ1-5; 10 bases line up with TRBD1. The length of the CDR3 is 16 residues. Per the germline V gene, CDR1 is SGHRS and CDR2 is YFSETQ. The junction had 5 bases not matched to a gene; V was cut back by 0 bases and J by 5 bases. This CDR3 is CASSLARDRGYQPQHF. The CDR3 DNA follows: TGCGCCAGCAGCTTGGCTCGGGACAGGGGCTATCAGCCCCAGCATTTT.

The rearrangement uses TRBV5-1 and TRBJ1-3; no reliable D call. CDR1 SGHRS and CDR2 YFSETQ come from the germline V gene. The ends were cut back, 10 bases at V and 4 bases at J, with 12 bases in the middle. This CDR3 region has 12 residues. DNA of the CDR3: TGCGCCTCCGCGGAGGAAGGAAACACCATATATTTT. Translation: CASAEEGNTIYF.

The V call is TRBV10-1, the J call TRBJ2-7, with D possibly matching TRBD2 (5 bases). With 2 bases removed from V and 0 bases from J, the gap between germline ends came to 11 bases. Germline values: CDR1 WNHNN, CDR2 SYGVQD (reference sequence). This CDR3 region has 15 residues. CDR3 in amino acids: CASSEEIGSSYEQYF. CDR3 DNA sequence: TGCGCCAGCAGTGAGGAGATAGGGAGCTCCTACGAGCAGTACTTC.

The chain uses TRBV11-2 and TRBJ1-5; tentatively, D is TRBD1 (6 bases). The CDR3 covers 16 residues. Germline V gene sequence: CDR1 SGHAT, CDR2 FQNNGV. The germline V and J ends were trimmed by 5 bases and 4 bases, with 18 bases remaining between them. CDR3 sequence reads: CASSRGMAQGNQPQHF. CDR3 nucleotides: TGTGCCAGCAGCCGAGGAATGGCACAGGGAAATCAGCCCCAGCATTTT.

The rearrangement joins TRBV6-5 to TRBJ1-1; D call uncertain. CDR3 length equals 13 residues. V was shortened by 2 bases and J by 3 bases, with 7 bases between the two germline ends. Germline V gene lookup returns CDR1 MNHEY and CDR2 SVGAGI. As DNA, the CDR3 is TGTGCCAGCAGTTACGGTCGGTACACTGAAGCTTTCTTT. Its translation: CASSYGRYTEAFF.

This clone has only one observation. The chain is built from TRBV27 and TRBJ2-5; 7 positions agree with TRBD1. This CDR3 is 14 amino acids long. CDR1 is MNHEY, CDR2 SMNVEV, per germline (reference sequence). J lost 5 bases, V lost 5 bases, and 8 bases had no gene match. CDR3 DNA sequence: TGTGCCAGCAGTAGACAGGGCTTAGGGGAGACCCAGTACTTC. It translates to CASSRQGLGETQYF.